This T cell receptor beta chain was identified in a study of beta chain features in type 1 diabetes. The study, taken as a whole, reports: All four CD4+ subsets from Type 1 diabetes patients carried moderately but significantly shorter TCRB CDR3s. High-TCR-expressing cells could be over-represented by cDNA sequencing.

This CDR3 has 15 residues. CDR1 is SEHNR and CDR2 is FQNEAQ in the germline V gene (reference sequence). The V gene end was trimmed by 7 bases and the J gene end by 6 bases; junction bases not matched to a gene: 11. What was sequenced were expressed TCRB transcripts, since all of the isolated RNA had been reverse transcribed. TCRdb keeps only in-frame clones here, not all; method: immunoSEQ multiplex PCR. The sample has under 300,000 clones; 27% are singletons. As to this clone: Its antigen remains unidentified.

The clonotype was recovered from a young man in good health. V and J are TRBV7-9 and TRBJ2-2, with 7 bases aligning to TRBD1. Specimen: central memory CD4+ T cells from blood. CDR3 residues: CASTSTGANAGELFF. The CDR3 DNA is TGTGCCAGCACCTCCACAGGGGCTAACGCCGGGGAGCTGTTTTTT.